Each of the 29 T cell receptor beta chains below was sequenced from the same sample in a study of T cell repertoires in cytomegalovirus infection. These receptors' antigens are unknown. TCRdb itself ran the reads through MiXCR, one entry per CDR3 protein. The sample consists of some 480,000 distinct CDR3 sequences, 25% to 35% of them appearing once. Material: cultured PBMCs, obtained from culture after CMV antigen stimulation. The receptors shown here come from a human donor in good health (CMV status not recorded). Some clones in this sample may be carry-over from other donors' samples.

This clonotype has ten or more counts. This chain links TRBV7-2 with TRBJ1-4; D gene uncertain. The V end was cut by 0 bases, the J end by 5 bases, with 10 bases between. CDR1 SGHTA and CDR2 FQGNSA come from the germline V gene. The CDR3 has 15 residues. The CDR3 sequence: CASSLARQQNEKLFF. The CDR3 coding sequence is TGTGCCAGCAGCTTAGCCAGGCAGCAAAATGAAAAACTGTTTTTT.

The V gene is TRBV7-9, the J gene TRBJ2-1, with D hard to call. Trimming stripped 4 bases from V and 1 base from J, with 11 bases between. In germline, CDR1 is SEHNR, CDR2 FQNEAQ (reference sequence). The CDR3 contains 15 residues. The CDR3 DNA reads as TGTGCCAGCAGCTCAACTACGGCATCCTACAATGAGCAGTTCTTC. This sequence encodes CASSSTTASYNEQFF. The entire variable domain, with the rest obtained from reference TRBV7-9 and TRBJ2-1, is as follows: DTGVSQNPRHKITKRGQNVTFRCDPISEHNRLYWYRQTLGQGPEFLTYFQNEAQLEKSRLLSDRFSAERPKGSFSTLEIQRTEQGDSAMYLCASSSTTASYNEQFFGPGTRLTVL.

For the CDR3, the DNA is TGTGCCAGCAGTTACTCGTTGGGAGGTGCAACTAATGAAAAACTGTTTTTT. As protein: CASSYSLGGATNEKLFF. This chain uses TRBV6-5 with TRBJ1-4; D remains ambiguous. The CDR3 loop spans 17 amino acids. Trimming removed 0 bases from V and 0 bases from J, with 11 bases in between. Germline values: CDR1 MNHEY, CDR2 SVGAGI.

The gene calls are TRBV7-2 and TRBJ2-3, with D perhaps matching TRBD2 (7 bases). Germline assignment: CDR1 SGHTA and CDR2 FQGNSA. Trimming stripped 6 bases from V and 6 bases from J, with 16 bases between. The CDR3 is 14 residues long. The CDR3 DNA is TGTGCCAGCAGAGGGGGGCTAGCGGCCGATACGCAGTATTTT. It yields the protein CASRGGLAADTQYF.

The V and J genes are TRBV2 and TRBJ2-7, with D tentatively TRBD2 (6 bases). The CDR3 consists of 16 residues. Germline CDR1 reads SNHLY; CDR2 reads FYNNEI. V was shortened by 2 bases and J by 1 base, with 15 bases between the two germline ends. In nucleotides, the CDR3 is TGTGCCAGCAGTGAAACCCCGGGACTTAAATCCTACGAGCAGTACTTC. Translation: CASSETPGLKSYEQYF.

The table lists this clonotype with a few counts. The chain recombines TRBV11-2 with TRBJ2-5; 12 bases are a match to TRBD2. Germline-derived CDR1 and CDR2 are SGHAT and FQNNGV. The CDR3 sequence is 20 residues long. The junction had 17 bases not matched to a gene; V was cut back by 1 base and J by 5 bases. The CDR3 DNA reads TGTGCCAGCAGCTTAGTGGGGCCCTCCTCGACTAGCGGGAGACGGGAGACCCAGTACTTC. Translation gives CASSLVGPSSTSGRRETQYF.

The chain links TRBV2 to TRBJ2-5, with 9 positions matching TRBD2. CDR1 is SNHLY and CDR2 is FYNNEI in the germline V gene. This CDR3 contains 13 residues. Trimming cost V 6 bases and J 4 bases; bases outside gene matches: 3. The CDR3 DNA reads TGTGCCAGCAGCGGGACTAGCCCAGAGACCCAGTACTTC. It is translated as CASSGTSPETQYF.

This rearrangement joins TRBV28 to TRBJ2-3, with D tentatively TRBD1 or TRBD2 (5 bases each). The V end was cut by 4 bases, the J end by 4 bases, with 9 bases between. This CDR3 contains 13 residues. Germline V CDR1 and CDR2: MDHEN, SYDVKM. The CDR3 loop is CASSSPGPDTQYF. The CDR3 DNA sequence: TGTGCCAGCAGTTCCCCGGGGCCAGATACGCAGTATTTT.

This clonotype turned up a few times. V and J are TRBV20-1 and TRBJ2-5, with 8 bases fitting TRBD1. Germline V gene data show CDR1 as DFQATT and CDR2 as SNEGSKA (reference sequence). CDR3 length: 13 residues. With 2 bases clipped from V and 5 bases from J, the junction kept 4 bases outside the gene matches. The CDR3 sequence is CSARWTGQETQYF. The CDR3 DNA is TGCAGTGCTAGATGGACAGGGCAGGAGACCCAGTACTTC.

This chain connects TRBV7-2 to TRBJ2-7; unclear D gene. The germline CDR1 and CDR2 sequences are SGHTA and FQGNSA. V dropped 0 bases and J dropped 9 bases, with 6 bases sitting between them. This CDR3 comprises 11 residues. The CDR3 loop reads CASSLANVQYF. In DNA, the CDR3 is TGTGCCAGCAGCTTAGCGAACGTGCAGTACTTC.

This clonotype was counted many times. V gene TRBV7-9 combines with J gene TRBJ2-5; TRBD2 matches at 7 bases. The ends lost 5 bases at V and 5 bases at J; junction bases unmatched: 11. There are 15 residues in the CDR3. Germline lookup yields CDR1 SEHNR and CDR2 FQNEAQ (reference sequence). The CDR3 protein is CASSRGERDGETQYF. The DNA for the CDR3 is TGTGCCAGCAGCCGCGGGGAGCGGGACGGGGAGACCCAGTACTTC. The full variable domain, completed using reference TRBV7-9 and TRBJ2-5, is DTGVSQNPRHKITKRGQNVTFRCDPISEHNRLYWYRQTLGQGPEFLTYFQNEAQLEKSRLLSDRFSAERPKGSFSTLEIQRTEQGDSAMYLCASSRGERDGETQYFGPGTRLLVL.

A few counts support this clonotype. The chain uses TRBV28 and TRBJ1-1, with TRBD1 as a possible D gene (6 bases). The ends were cut back, 1 base at V and 11 bases at J, with 14 bases in the middle. There are 13 residues in the CDR3. Germline values: CDR1 MDHEN, CDR2 SYDVKM. The CDR3 DNA reads as TGTGCCAGCAGTTTATATTCAGGGGAAGGGGCTTTCTTT. Its translation: CASSLYSGEGAFF. Based on the CDR3 plus reference TRBV28 and TRBJ1-1, the full variable domain is DVKVTQSSRYLVKRTGEKVFLECVQDMDHENMFWYRQDPGLGLRLIYFSYDVKMKEKGDIPEGYSVSREKKERFSLILESASTNQTSMYLCASSLYSGEGAFFGQGTRLTVV.

The chain is built from TRBV19 and TRBJ2-2, with TRBD1 identical over 8 bases. The CDR3 has 14 residues. Germline CDR1 is LNHDA and CDR2 is SQIVND (reference sequence). Unmatched junction bases numbered 6, after V lost 10 bases and J lost 2 bases. The CDR3 region is CATDRGINTGELFF. CDR3 DNA: TGTGCCACTGACAGGGGAATCAACACCGGGGAGCTGTTTTTT. Combining the CDR3 with reference TRBV19 and TRBJ2-2 gives the whole variable domain DGGITQSPKYLFRKEGQNVTLSCEQNLNHDAMYWYRQDPGQGLRLIYYSQIVNDFQKGDIAEGYSVSREKKESFPLTVTSAQKNPTAFYLCATDRGINTGELFFGEGSRLTVL.

CDR3 region: CASSQEGSYGYTF. The CDR3 DNA reads as TGCGCCAGCAGCCAAGAGGGGTCTTATGGCTACACCTTC. The V call is TRBV4-1, the J call TRBJ1-2; D is uncertain. The length of the CDR3 is 13 residues. The V gene lost 0 bases and the J gene lost 5 bases, with 7 bases spanning the gap. The germline V gene has CDR1 MGHRA and CDR2 YSYEKL.

The chain recombines TRBV7-9 with TRBJ2-5, with a possible D match to TRBD1 (7 bases). This CDR3 comprises 15 residues. CDR1 is SEHNR and CDR2 is FQNEAQ in the germline V gene (reference sequence). Trimming removed 4 bases at V and 1 base at J, with 13 bases between. The CDR3: CASSSHRGLQETQYF. DNA for the CDR3: TGTGCCAGCAGCTCCCACAGGGGACTCCAAGAGACCCAGTACTTC.

The rearrangement uses TRBV27 and TRBJ2-1, with unresolved D. The CDR3 has 13 amino acids. V gave up 6 bases and J gave up 7 bases, with 13 bases separating them. The germline V gene has CDR1 MNHEY and CDR2 SMNVEV (reference sequence). The CDR3 is CASSRYVWNEQFF. The CDR3, as DNA: TGTGCCAGCAGCCGCTACGTTTGGAATGAGCAGTTCTTC.

This clonotype turned up a few times. This chain links TRBV7-3 with TRBJ2-1, with 7 nucleotides matching TRBD2. The trim removed 4 bases at V and 6 bases at J, leaving 3 bases unmatched. Germline V CDR1 and CDR2: SGHTA, FQGTGA. The CDR3 covers 13 residues. The CDR3 region is CASSWTRGNEQFF. The CDR3 DNA follows: TGTGCCAGCAGCTGGACTAGAGGCAATGAGCAGTTCTTC. Based on the CDR3 plus reference TRBV7-3 and TRBJ2-1, the full variable domain is GAGVSQTPSNKVTEKGKYVELRCDPISGHTALYWYRQSLGQGPEFLIYFQGTGAADDSGLPNDRFFAVRPEGSVSTLKIQRTERGDSAVYLCASSWTRGNEQFFGPGTRLTVL.

This clonotype was seen a single time. The chain employs TRBV6-2 or TRBV6-3 and TRBJ2-7, with 7 positions matching TRBD1. The CDR3 spans 15 residues. V shed 6 bases and J 6 bases; nucleotides not matched to a gene: 14. Germline V gene lookup returns CDR1 MNHEY and CDR2 SVGEGT. The CDR3 here is CASSPRRDSRGEQYV. The CDR3 DNA is TGTGCCAGCAGCCCCCGCCGGGACAGTAGGGGCGAGCAGTACGTC.

The J gene is TRBJ2-7, the V gene TRBV27; 9 bases agree with TRBD1. Looked up from germline, CDR1 is MNHEY and CDR2 is SMNVEV (reference sequence). The CDR3 covers 16 residues. V dropped 3 bases and J dropped 3; count of bases not matched to a gene: 9. The CDR3 bases are TGTGCCAGCAGTTTCCAACCTCCGGGACAGGGCTACGAGCAGTACGTC. Protein: CASSFQPPGQGYEQYV.

The table lists this clonotype with a few counts. CDR3 amino acids: CASSEARAQETQYF. CDR3 in DNA: TGCGCCAGCAGTGAGGCTAGGGCCCAAGAGACCCAGTACTTC. The chain recombines TRBV10-2 with TRBJ2-5; D is ambiguous. The CDR3 contains 14 residues. CDR1 is WSHSY and CDR2 is SAAADI in the germline V gene. Trimming took off 2 bases at V and 1 base at J, with 8 bases between the two ends.

This clonotype was observed at least ten times. The chain carries TRBV7-6 and TRBJ1-3; D is unresolved. In germline, CDR1 is SGHVS, CDR2 FNYEAQ. The V and J ends lost 2 bases and 0 bases respectively, with 2 bases between them. The CDR3 spans 13 residues. CDR3: CASSLNSGNTIYF. DNA of the CDR3: TGTGCCAGCAGCTTAAACTCTGGAAACACCATATATTTT.

This clonotype was detected only a few times. The chain combines TRBV12-3 or TRBV12-4 with TRBJ1-5, with a weak D call TRBD1 (6 bases). The V gene lost 2 bases and the J gene lost 7 bases, with 12 bases spanning the gap. CDR3 length: 14 residues. CDR3 loop: CASSLNRVTQPQHF. The DNA of the CDR3 is TGTGCCAGCAGTTTAAACAGGGTGACGCAGCCCCAGCATTTT.

This clonotype was counted a few times. The rearrangement uses TRBV7-8 and TRBJ2-7; 7 nucleotides line up with TRBD2. With 5 bases clipped from V and 0 bases from J, the junction kept 10 bases outside the gene matches. Germline-derived CDR1 and CDR2 are SGHVS and FQNEAQ. This CDR3 is 16 amino acids long. CDR3 sequence: CASSATVREPSYEQYV. For the CDR3, the DNA is TGTGCCAGCAGCGCAACCGTGCGGGAGCCCTCCTACGAGCAGTACGTC.

The chain carries TRBV5-1 and TRBJ2-1; 7 bases are a match to TRBD1. This CDR3 spans 16 amino acids. Per germline, CDR1 SGHRS and CDR2 YFSETQ. V lost 4 bases and J lost 4; bases outside the gene matches: 11. The CDR3 DNA reads TGCGCCAGCAGCCTTACCACCGGGACAGTATACAATGAGCAGTTCTTC. It yields the protein CASSLTTGTVYNEQFF.

The CDR3 DNA is TGTGCCACCAGTGATCCCCGGACAGACCTCTCTGGAAACACCATATATTTT. Translated, it gives CATSDPRTDLSGNTIYF. This sequence joins TRBV24-1 and TRBJ1-3, with TRBD1 as a possible D gene (6 bases). V gave up 3 bases and J gave up 0 bases, with 14 bases separating them. The CDR3 contains 17 residues. Germline V gene lookup returns CDR1 KGHDR and CDR2 SFDVKD.

The chain uses TRBV18 and TRBJ2-1; TRBD1 agrees at 8 bases. CDR3 length: 14 residues. The V gene's germline CDR1 is KGHSH and CDR2 LQKENI. The ends lost 4 bases at V and 8 bases at J; junction bases unmatched: 7. The CDR3 protein is CASSLQTGEDEQFF. CDR3 coding DNA: TGTGCCAGCTCACTACAGACAGGGGAGGATGAGCAGTTCTTC.

The gene calls are TRBV4-1 and TRBJ1-1; 12 bases are shared with TRBD1. Losses at the gene ends were 3 bases for V and 6 bases for J; bases not matched to a gene: 2. Germline CDR1 is MGHRA and CDR2 is YSYEKL. This CDR3 is 14 amino acids long. The CDR3 region is CASSQGQGAAEAFF. The DNA of the CDR3 is TGCGCCAGCAGCCAGGGACAGGGGGCGGCTGAAGCTTTCTTT.

This clonotype was seen once. The rearrangement uses TRBV20-1 and TRBJ1-4, with unresolved D. Germline CDR1 and CDR2: DFQATT and SNEGSKA (reference sequence). The CDR3 spans 16 residues. The ends were cut back, 3 bases at V and 5 bases at J, with 19 bases in the middle. This CDR3 reads CSASAGENWGNEKLFF. In DNA, the CDR3 is TGCAGTGCTAGCGCGGGAGAAAATTGGGGAAATGAAAAACTGTTTTTT.

J is TRBJ1-6 and V is TRBV7-2, with 10 bases that match TRBD1. In germline, CDR1 is SGHTA, CDR2 FQGNSA. The CDR3 sequence is 15 residues long. With 5 bases clipped from V and 8 bases from J, the junction kept 6 bases outside the gene matches. CDR3 protein: CASSPSGTGDSPLHF. The CDR3, as DNA: TGTGCCAGCAGCCCCTCCGGGACAGGGGATTCACCCCTCCACTTT.